The 17 T cell receptor beta chains in this list originate from one sample, sequenced in a study of T-cell reconstitution after alpha-beta-depleted transplantation in children. Library preparation (for TCRbeta) was performed with unique molecular identifiers. TCRdb re-derived calls from the PCR reads in MiXCR, one entry per CDR3 protein. The table shows about 580,000 distinct CDR3 sequences, with about 23% occurring only once. The sample was PBMCs, mostly from graft donor cells, taken 360 days after TCRalphabeta/CD19-depleted stem cell transplant. The receptors were sampled from a boy under two years old who had a stem cell transplant for acute myeloid leukemia, so the T cells may come from the graft donor.

This chain connects TRBV2 to TRBJ2-7, with 13 positions matching TRBD2. The CDR3 has 16 amino acids. CDR1 is SNHLY, CDR2 FYNNEI, per germline. Trimming cost V 6 bases and J 2 bases; bases outside gene matches: 7. For the CDR3, the DNA is TGTGCCAGCAGGGGTACTAGCGGGGGGGAAACCTACGAGCAGTACGTC. Protein: CASRGTSGGETYEQYV.

V and J are TRBV5-6 and TRBJ2-1; possibly TRBD1 or TRBD2 for D (6 bases each). V was pared by 0 bases and J by 5 bases, with 15 bases between. This CDR3 contains 16 residues. In germline, CDR1 is SGHDT, CDR2 YYEEEE. CDR3 sequence (DNA): TGTGCCAGCAGCTTGGGGTTGGTTAGGGGGGACAATGAGCAGTTCTTC. Translating it yields CASSLGLVRGDNEQFF.

This clonotype was picked up many times. V gene TRBV12-3 or TRBV12-4 combines with J gene TRBJ2-5; possible D gene TRBD2, 7 bases. There are 14 residues in the CDR3. V gave up 7 bases and J gave up 5 bases, with 17 bases separating them. This CDR3 reads CASTHPGGLETQYF. CDR3 nucleotide sequence: TGTGCCAGCACCCACCCGGGGGGCCTGGAGACCCAGTACTTC.

This clonotype was observed a handful of times. This chain connects TRBV6-6 to TRBJ2-1, with TRBD1 identical over 8 bases. Germline V gives CDR1 MNHNY, CDR2 SVGAGI (reference sequence). Trimming cost V 6 bases and J 8 bases; bases outside gene matches: 6. The CDR3 loop spans 13 amino acids. The chain's CDR3 is CASRDRDNHEQFF. CDR3 DNA sequence: TGTGCCAGCAGGGACAGGGATAATCATGAGCAGTTCTTC.

The chain couples TRBV5-1 to TRBJ1-1; 10 positions agree with TRBD1. J was trimmed by 0 bases and V by 0 bases; bases with no gene match: 8. This CDR3 comprises 18 residues. Germline assignment: CDR1 SGHRS and CDR2 YFSETQ. The DNA for the CDR3 is TGCGCCAGCAGCTTGGCCGCGACAGGGGGCGTTATGAACACTGAAGCTTTCTTT. Amino acid sequence: CASSLAATGGVMNTEAFF.

At least ten counts were recorded for this clonotype. This chain connects TRBV28 to TRBJ2-7, with 7 bases identical to TRBD2. Losses at the gene ends were 5 bases for V and 3 bases for J; bases not matched to a gene: 10. Germline lookup yields CDR1 MDHEN and CDR2 SYDVKM. CDR3 size: 15 residues. CDR3 residues: CASSTTDTGGYEQYV. CDR3 sequence (DNA): TGTGCCAGCAGTACTACCGACACGGGAGGCTACGAGCAGTACGTC.

This clonotype was seen a few times. The chain carries TRBV4-3 and TRBJ2-5; TRBD1 aligns across 7 bases. The CDR3 runs to 15 residues. Germline values: CDR1 LGHNA, CDR2 YSLEER. V shed 3 bases and J 5 bases; nucleotides not matched to a gene: 9. CDR3 residues: CASSQGSTGWETQYF. As DNA, the CDR3 is TGCGCCAGCAGCCAGGGATCGACAGGGTGGGAGACCCAGTACTTC.

This clonotype was detected ten times or more. The chain joins TRBV20-1 to TRBJ2-3, with 8 bases identical to TRBD2. In germline, CDR1 is DFQATT, CDR2 SNEGSKA (reference sequence). V trimming: 1 base; J trimming: 5 bases; junction bases outside the gene matches: 11. The CDR3 is 16 amino acids. The CDR3 sequence is CSARGLLRGVGDTQYF. Written as DNA, the CDR3 is TGCAGTGCTAGAGGTCTTCTGCGGGGGGTTGGAGATACGCAGTATTTT.

Many counts were recorded for this clonotype. This sequence joins TRBV13 and TRBJ1-2; weak D call: TRBD1 (5 bases). This CDR3 is built from 14 residues. V gave up 5 bases and J gave up 3 bases, with 13 bases separating them. Germline V CDR1 and CDR2: PRHDT, FYEKMQ (reference sequence). As DNA, the CDR3 is TGTGCCAGCAGCCCAGGGTCTCCGGACTATGGCTACACCTTC. Translation gives CASSPGSPDYGYTF.

This clonotype has just a few counts. CDR3 coding DNA: TGTGCCAGCAGCACGACTAGCGGGGGGTCCTACGAGCAGTACTTC. It translates to CASSTTSGGSYEQYF. The chain joins TRBV11-2 to TRBJ2-7; 13 positions agree with TRBD2. The germline V gene has CDR1 SGHAT and CDR2 FQNNGV. The V and J ends lost 5 bases and 1 base, in that order; junction bases with no gene match: 2. The CDR3 loop spans 15 amino acids.

This clonotype was seen a handful of times. The V gene is TRBV27, the J gene TRBJ2-1; D ambiguous. The V gene's germline CDR1 is MNHEY and CDR2 SMNVEV (reference sequence). V was cut by 5 bases and J by 7 bases, with 9 bases left in between. The CDR3 loop spans 12 amino acids. The CDR3 loop reads CASSGPTNEQFF. Here the CDR3 DNA reads TGTGCCAGCAGTGGTCCGACAAATGAGCAGTTCTTC.

This clonotype was recorded at least ten times. The chain employs TRBV20-1 and TRBJ2-5; TRBD2 matches 8 bases. Per the germline V gene, CDR1 is DFQATT and CDR2 is SNEGSKA (reference sequence). The CDR3 has 14 residues. V lost 1 base to trimming and J lost 4 bases; unmatched junction nucleotides: 5. DNA of the CDR3: TGCAGTGCTAGAGGTAGCGGGGTGGGAGAGACCCAGTACTTC. Its protein is CSARGSGVGETQYF.

This clonotype was observed at least ten times. This sequence joins TRBV20-1 and TRBJ2-7; D possibly corresponds to TRBD1 (5 bases). With 1 base removed from V and 2 bases from J, the gap between germline ends came to 12 bases. The CDR3 extends over 14 amino acids. Germline V gene sequence: CDR1 DFQATT, CDR2 SNEGSKA (reference sequence). The CDR3 DNA is TGCAGTGCTAGAGCGGCAGGGCAAACCTACGAGCAGTACTTC. Translated: CSARAAGQTYEQYF.

V usage is TRBV27 and J usage is TRBJ2-7; 8 positions agree with TRBD1. CDR1 is MNHEY, CDR2 SMNVEV, per germline (reference sequence). V lost 0 bases to trimming and J lost 4 bases; unmatched junction nucleotides: 5. This CDR3 contains 15 residues. In nucleotides, the CDR3 is TGTGCCAGCAGTTTATCCGGGACAGGAAATTACGAGCAGTACTTC. It yields the protein CASSLSGTGNYEQYF.

This clonotype showed up many times. The gene calls are TRBV6-2 or TRBV6-3 and TRBJ1-5, with D unclear. V lost 0 bases to trimming and J lost 4 bases, with 10 bases between them. The CDR3 is 15 amino acids. Per germline, CDR1 MNHEY and CDR2 SVGEGT. The CDR3 sequence: CASSYSANPNQPQHF. The CDR3 coding sequence is TGTGCCAGCAGTTACTCGGCCAATCCGAATCAGCCCCAGCATTTT.

At least ten counts were recorded for this clonotype. This sequence joins TRBV29-1 and TRBJ2-5; D call uncertain. From germline, CDR1 is SQVTM and CDR2 ANQGSEA. This CDR3 region has 14 residues. Trimming took 5 bases from V and 6 from J, leaving 19 bases between them. In nucleotides, the CDR3 is TGCAGCGTTTCGTCTACCGGGCCCCTCCAGACCCAGTACTTC. This codes for CSVSSTGPLQTQYF. The whole variable domain, remainder taken from reference TRBV29-1 and TRBJ2-5, is SAVISQKPSRDICQRGTSLTIQCQVDSQVTMMFWYRQQPGQSLTLIATANQGSEATYESGFVIDKFPISRPNLTFSTLTVSNMSPEDSSIYLCSVSSTGPLQTQYFGPGTRLLVL.

The chain uses TRBV4-3 and TRBJ2-7; D remains unclear. V was trimmed by 3 bases and J by 4 bases, leaving 10 bases between them. The CDR3 length is 13 residues. Germline CDR1 LGHNA, CDR2 YSLEER. CDR3 sequence reads: CASSQGMSYEQYF. The CDR3 DNA follows: TGCGCCAGCAGCCAGGGGATGAGTTACGAGCAGTACTTC.